The 20 T cell receptor beta chains below come from one sample, sequenced in a study of blood T cell repertoires in COVID-19. Some clones are missing from TCRdb's copy, which holds only in-frame ones; the method was immunoSEQ multiplex PCR. Of more than 150,000 clones in the sample, roughly nine tenths are singletons; the top ten hold more than 20%. Sequences were obtained from peripheral blood. The receptors were gathered from a man in his 70s with active or convalescent COVID-19.

The chain is built from TRBV19 and TRBJ2-2, with D maybe TRBD1 (6 bases). Trimming stripped 6 bases from V and 5 bases from J, with 10 bases between. Germline CDR1 reads LNHDA; CDR2 reads SQIVND (reference sequence). This CDR3 has 13 amino acids. Written as DNA, the CDR3 is TGTGCCAGTAGACTGAGGGGGACCGGGGAGCTGTTTTTT. It encodes CASRLRGTGELFF.

This clone was observed a handful of times. This sequence joins TRBV27 and TRBJ1-5, with D hard to call. V was clipped by 2 bases and J by 0 bases, with 8 bases between them. Germline lookup yields CDR1 MNHEY and CDR2 SMNVEV (reference sequence). This CDR3 has 15 amino acids. CDR3 residues: CASSLAINSNQPQHF. CDR3 DNA sequence: TGTGCCAGCAGTTTAGCGATTAATAGCAATCAGCCCCAGCATTTT.

The chain recombines TRBV6-2 or TRBV6-3 with TRBJ1-5, with a possible D match to TRBD1 (5 bases). V shed 1 base and J shed 1 base, with 11 bases lying between them. Germline-derived CDR1 and CDR2 are MNHEY and SVGEGT. This CDR3 has 16 residues. The CDR3, as DNA: TGTGCCAGCAGTTACTGGGGCTCTAGAAGCAATCAGCCCCAGCATTTT. Translation: CASSYWGSRSNQPQHF.

J is TRBJ1-4 and V is TRBV3-1 (or the pseudogene TRBV3-2); tentatively, D is TRBD1 (6 bases). V was shortened by 4 bases and J by 10 bases, with 16 bases between the two germline ends. The CDR3 is made up of 14 amino acids. CDR1 is LGHDT and CDR2 is YNNKEL in the germline V gene (reference sequence). CDR3 amino acids: CASSPREGGGKLFF. As DNA, the CDR3 is TGTGCCAGCAGCCCCCGGGAGGGAGGGGGAAAACTGTTTTTT.

V usage is TRBV7-2 and J usage is TRBJ2-7; 11 bases line up with TRBD1. Trimming removed 5 bases from V and 5 bases from J; junction bases left unmatched: 8. CDR3 length: 15 residues. CDR1 SGHTA and CDR2 FQGNSA come from the germline V gene. CDR3 loop: CASSALGQGAHEQYF. The CDR3, as DNA: TGTGCCAGCAGCGCCCTAGGACAGGGGGCCCACGAGCAGTACTTC.

V and J are TRBV19 and TRBJ2-7; 10 bases line up with TRBD1. The length of the CDR3 is 14 residues. Germline assignment: CDR1 LNHDA and CDR2 SQIVND (reference sequence). J gave up 9 bases and V 2 bases, and 7 bases lay outside the gene matches. Written as DNA, the CDR3 is TGTGCCAGTAGTATACCGGGACAGGGGAGGGTGCAGTACTTC. Its protein is CASSIPGQGRVQYF.

V usage is TRBV7-9 and J usage is TRBJ1-3; D is uncertain. Between the trimmed V and J ends, which lost 0 bases and 0 bases, there was a span of 12 bases. The CDR3 length is 17 residues. The germline CDR1 and CDR2 sequences are SEHNR and FQNEAQ (reference sequence). CDR3 in DNA: TGTGCCAGCAGCTTAGCGGGGAGGCCTTTCTCTGGAAACACCATATATTTT. This codes for CASSLAGRPFSGNTIYF.

The chain carries TRBV11-1 and TRBJ1-1, with TRBD1 matching 7 bases. The CDR3 is 14 amino acids. V gave up 6 bases and J gave up 3 bases; unmatched junction bases: 7. Germline assignment: CDR1 SGHAT and CDR2 FQDESV (reference sequence). CDR3 bases: TGTGCCAGCAGTTACAGGGGCTGGGACACTGAAGCTTTCTTT. Protein sequence: CASSYRGWDTEAFF.

This clone was detected a few times. A read error may produce the germline difference seen at one junction end. The chain uses TRBV30 and TRBJ1-6; D is perhaps TRBD1 (6 bases). Looked up from germline, CDR1 is GTSNPN and CDR2 is SVGIG (reference sequence). The CDR3 has 14 amino acids. CDR3 coding DNA: TGTGCCTGGGCTGGACAGTCCTTTAATTCACCCCTCCACTTT. It yields the protein CAWAGQSFNSPLHF.

The genes are TRBV6-5 and TRBJ1-2, with D possibly TRBD1 on 6 matching bases. Trimming left V 6 bases short and J 3 bases short, with 11 bases between. CDR1 MNHEY and CDR2 SVGAGI come from the germline V gene. The CDR3 is 13 residues long. CDR3 coding DNA: TGTGCCAGCAGGGGGGCGGGCTACTATGGCTACACCTTC. Translating it yields CASRGAGYYGYTF.

CDR3 bases: TGTGCCAGCAGTCGAGCACCGGGACAGGGCTACAATGAGCAGTTCTTC. This gives the protein CASSRAPGQGYNEQFF. The chain employs TRBV27 and TRBJ2-1; 9 bases agree with TRBD1. This CDR3 contains 16 residues. Losses at the gene ends were 5 bases for V and 3 bases for J; bases not matched to a gene: 8. Looked up from germline, CDR1 is MNHEY and CDR2 is SMNVEV (reference sequence).

This clone appeared once. This sequence joins TRBV10-3 and TRBJ2-7, with a weak D call TRBD1 (5 bases). The V gene's germline CDR1 is ENHRY and CDR2 SYGVKD. There are 13 residues in the CDR3. V lost 4 bases to trimming and J lost 4 bases, with 11 bases between them. CDR3 protein: CAISVVGVYEQYF. In nucleotides, the CDR3 is TGTGCCATCAGTGTCGTAGGGGTGTACGAGCAGTACTTC.

Only a few counts were recorded for this clone. The chain combines TRBV11-2 with TRBJ2-7; 7 bases line up with TRBD2. Germline CDR1 SGHAT, CDR2 FQNNGV. V was clipped by 3 bases and J by 3 bases; unmatched bases: 5. This CDR3 has 14 residues. This CDR3 is CASSFRRGYYEQYF. DNA of the CDR3: TGTGCCAGCAGCTTCCGGCGGGGGTACTACGAGCAGTACTTC.

V usage is TRBV18 and J usage is TRBJ1-1, with D possibly TRBD1 on 5 matching bases. This CDR3 spans 17 amino acids. The V gene's germline CDR1 is KGHSH and CDR2 LQKENI. Trimming took 3 bases from V and 5 from J, leaving 22 bases between them. The CDR3 DNA reads TGTGCCAGCTCACCCCCGGACGGATGGGGGGGGAGGACTGAAGCTTTCTTT. Translating it yields CASSPPDGWGGRTEAFF.

In its sample, this clone was seen a few times. The chain recombines TRBV2 with TRBJ2-2; perhaps TRBD2 as D (5 bases). Trimming shortened V by 4 bases and J by 7 bases, and 10 bases separated the two germline ends. Germline assignment: CDR1 SNHLY and CDR2 FYNNEI. The CDR3 is 13 amino acids. The CDR3 sequence: CASSGLSGGELFF. CDR3 DNA: TGTGCCAGCAGTGGCCTGAGCGGCGGGGAGCTGTTTTTT.

This chain joins TRBV18 and TRBJ1-5; 9 positions match TRBD1. V trimming: 2 bases; J trimming: 0 bases; junction bases outside the gene matches: 8. This CDR3 is built from 18 residues. The V gene's germline CDR1 is KGHSH and CDR2 LQKENI. CDR3 amino acids: CASSPRGGQGYSNQPQHF. CDR3 bases: TGTGCCAGCTCACCAAGGGGAGGACAGGGGTATAGCAATCAGCCCCAGCATTTT.

The chain uses TRBV25-1 and TRBJ1-6, with TRBD1 as a possible D gene (6 bases). The CDR3 has 15 amino acids. Germline CDR1 and CDR2: MGHDK and SYGVNS. V dropped 8 bases and J dropped 0 bases, with 11 bases sitting between them. In DNA, the CDR3 is TGTGCCAGCGGTCAGGGGAGCTCCTATAATTCACCCCTCCACTTT. This gives the protein CASGQGSSYNSPLHF.

This chain connects TRBV30 to TRBJ1-4; tentatively, D is TRBD1 (6 bases). Per germline, CDR1 GTSNPN and CDR2 SVGIG (reference sequence). V dropped 2 bases and J dropped 5 bases, with 12 bases sitting between them. CDR3 length equals 14 residues. CDR3 residues: CAWSLPDSNEKLFF. As DNA, the CDR3 is TGTGCCTGGAGTCTCCCGGACAGCAATGAAAAACTGTTTTTT.

This rearrangement joins TRBV6-1 to TRBJ2-7, with TRBD2 identical over 7 bases. The germline V gene has CDR1 MNHNS and CDR2 SASEGT. Unmatched junction bases numbered 11, after V lost 2 bases and J lost 7 bases. The CDR3 spans 15 residues. CDR3 amino acids: CASSEHGLVTGEQYF. CDR3 nucleotides: TGTGCCAGCAGTGAACATGGACTAGTAACGGGGGAGCAGTACTTC.

This chain links TRBV29-1 with TRBJ1-1; D gene uncertain. Trimming took 2 bases from V and 2 from J, leaving 6 bases between them. Germline-derived CDR1 and CDR2 are SQVTM and ANQGSEA. This CDR3 is built from 12 residues. The CDR3 loop reads CSVESVNTEAFF. As DNA, the CDR3 is TGCAGCGTTGAATCTGTCAACACTGAAGCTTTCTTT. Complete variable domain (other parts from reference TRBV29-1 and TRBJ1-1): SAVISQKPSRDICQRGTSLTIQCQVDSQVTMMFWYRQQPGQSLTLIATANQGSEATYESGFVIDKFPISRPNLTFSTLTVSNMSPEDSSIYLCSVESVNTEAFFGQGTRLTVV.